Each of the 23 T cell receptor beta chains below was sequenced from the same sample in a study of cytomegalovirus exposure and HLA in healthy donors. PCR employed 60 Vbeta and 13 Jbeta primers. Sequencing used immunoSEQ multiplex PCR; TCRdb keeps in-frame clones, though not all of them. The sample has 200,000 to 250,000 clones; around 89% are singletons. Sample: PBMCs. The receptors originated from a woman younger than 30 in good health and CMV-seronegative.

The chain recombines TRBV4-1 with TRBJ2-4; 10 nucleotides agree with TRBD2. Looked up from germline, CDR1 is MGHRA and CDR2 is YSYEKL. The V segment lost 2 bases and the J segment 0 bases; nucleotides outside the gene matches: 4. The CDR3 is made up of 17 amino acids. The CDR3 region is CASSQPSGSLAKNIQYF. CDR3 nucleotide sequence: TGCGCCAGCAGCCAACCTAGCGGGAGTTTAGCCAAAAACATTCAGTACTTC.

This rearrangement joins TRBV27 to TRBJ2-5, with D uncertain. Near its end, the DNA agrees better with TRBJ2-7, so the J call may be wrong. The V gene's germline CDR1 is MNHEY and CDR2 SMNVEV (reference sequence). This CDR3 is 15 amino acids long. CDR3 sequence: CASSPVLPNPYEQYF. The CDR3, as DNA: TGTGCCAGCAGTCCTGTTCTCCCCAACCCCTACGAGCAGTACTTC.

The chain carries TRBV21-1 and TRBJ1-3; TRBD1, the table's D call, lacks a check against the DNA. TRBV21-1 is described as a pseudogene. The CDR3 is 13 amino acids. CDR3 loop: CASSKQMGNTIYF. The CDR3 region has the DNA TGTGCCAGCAGCAAGCAGATGGGAAACACCATATATTTT.

The chain carries TRBV9 and TRBJ2-5, with 12 nucleotides matching TRBD2. Judging by the DNA end, TRBJ2-7 fits better; the J call may be wrong. The CDR3 contains 18 residues. Germline assignment: CDR1 SGDLS and CDR2 YYNGEE. The CDR3 DNA follows: TGTGCCAGCAGCGTCGGGCTAGCGGGAGGGCCCGGGTCTTACGAGCAGTACTTC. Its protein is CASSVGLAGGPGSYEQYF.

The genes are TRBV19 and TRBJ1-2; D possibly corresponds to TRBD1 (5 bases). Germline values: CDR1 LNHDA, CDR2 SQIVND (reference sequence). The CDR3 runs 14 residues. The V and J ends lost 7 bases and 4 bases respectively, with 16 bases between them. The CDR3 sequence is CASTPVGGVYGYTF. The CDR3 nucleotides read TGTGCCAGTACCCCTGTTGGAGGGGTCTATGGCTACACCTTC.

The V call is TRBV7-9, the J call TRBJ2-7; D perhaps matches TRBD2 (6 bases). The CDR3 has 12 residues. Trimming shortened V by 5 bases and J by 5 bases, and 10 bases separated the two germline ends. The germline V gene has CDR1 SEHNR and CDR2 FQNEAQ (reference sequence). The CDR3 DNA is TGTGCCAGCAGCCGGGACTTCCACGAGCAGTACTTC. Translating it yields CASSRDFHEQYF.

Notes on this clone: At one end the junction does not follow the germline gene, possibly because of a read error. The chain couples TRBV7-2 to TRBJ2-1, with a possible D match to TRBD2 (6 bases). This CDR3 is 14 amino acids long. Per germline, CDR1 SGHTA and CDR2 FQGNSA. CDR3 DNA sequence: TGTGCCAGCAGCGTAGCGGTCGGGGACAATGAGCAGTTCTTC. The encoded protein is CASSVAVGDNEQFF. Full variable domain (rest looked up from reference TRBV7-2 and TRBJ2-1): GAGVSQSPSNKVTEKGKDVELRCDPISGHTALYWYRQSLGQGLEFLIYFQGNSAPDKSGLPSDRFSAERTGGSVSTLTIQRTQQEDSAVYLCASSVAVGDNEQFFGPGTRLTVL.

V usage is TRBV14 and J usage is TRBJ2-1; D might be TRBD2 (5 bases). Germline V gene lookup returns CDR1 SGHDN and CDR2 FVKESK. V was trimmed by 1 base and J by 3 bases, leaving 7 bases between them. CDR3 size: 14 residues. Here the CDR3 reads CASSQVRGYNEQFF. CDR3 nucleotide sequence: TGTGCCAGCAGCCAAGTCCGGGGCTACAATGAGCAGTTCTTC. The whole variable domain, remainder taken from reference TRBV14 and TRBJ2-1, is EAGVTQFPSHSVIEKGQTVTLRCDPISGHDNLYWYRRVMGKEIKFLLHFVKESKQDESGMPNNRFLAERTGGTYSTLKVQPAELEDSGVYFCASSQVRGYNEQFFGPGTRLTVL.

The gene calls are TRBV29-1 and TRBJ2-7, with D perhaps matching TRBD2 (5 bases). The CDR3 loop spans 15 amino acids. V shed 0 bases and J shed 0 bases, with 12 bases lying between them. The germline V gene encodes CDR1 SQVTM and CDR2 ANQGSEA. Written as DNA, the CDR3 is TGCAGCGTTGAAGATCTCAGCGGAAGCTCCTACGAGCAGTACTTC. Protein sequence: CSVEDLSGSSYEQYF.

The CDR3 spells CASSRGLGSYEQYF. CDR3 in DNA: TGTGCCAGCAGCCGAGGACTGGGGTCCTACGAGCAGTACTTC. V gene TRBV14 combines with J gene TRBJ2-7, with D perhaps matching TRBD2 (5 bases). CDR1 SGHDN and CDR2 FVKESK come from the germline V gene. This CDR3 is 14 amino acids long. Trimming pared 4 bases from V and 1 base from J, leaving 11 bases between.

The chain links TRBV7-7 to TRBJ2-2; 10 nucleotides line up with TRBD2. CDR3 length: 15 residues. The V and J ends lost 6 bases and 1 base, in that order; junction bases with no gene match: 2. Germline CDR1 is SSHAT and CDR2 is FNYEAQ (reference sequence). The CDR3 spells CASRRLAGNTGELFF. CDR3 nucleotides: TGTGCCAGCAGGAGACTAGCGGGGAACACCGGGGAGCTGTTTTTT.

This clone has more than one count but fewer than ten. The genes are TRBV20-1 and TRBJ2-5, with D possibly being TRBD2 (6 bases). TRBJ2-7 explains the end of the DNA better; the J call may be wrong. The CDR3 has 11 amino acids. The germline CDR1 and CDR2 sequences are DFQATT and SNEGSKA (reference sequence). CDR3 DNA sequence: TGCAGTGCTACGGGGGTGGGCGAGCAGTACTTC. Amino acids: CSATGVGEQYF.

The chain employs TRBV7-6 and TRBJ2-5; D is possibly TRBD1 (5 bases). The J call may be incorrect, as the DNA end agrees better with TRBJ2-7. Germline V gene data show CDR1 as SGHVS and CDR2 as FNYEAQ. CDR3 length: 13 residues. The CDR3 DNA reads TGTGCCAGCAGCTTCAGGGCGCCCTACGAGCAGTACTTC. It codes for CASSFRAPYEQYF.

The CDR3 sequence is CAISGEEYQPQHF. In nucleotides, the CDR3 is TGTGCCATCTCCGGCGAGGAGTATCAGCCCCAGCATTTT. The chain links TRBV2 to TRBJ1-5; D is unclear. The CDR3 spans 13 residues. The germline CDR1 and CDR2 sequences are SNHLY and FYNNEI. V gave up 10 bases and J gave up 5 bases, with 15 bases separating them.

This clone has only a few counts. This sequence joins TRBV4-2 and TRBJ2-1; 8 bases are a match to TRBD2. The CDR3 spans 14 residues. V gave up 4 bases and J gave up 9 bases; unmatched junction bases: 8. CDR1 and CDR2 (germline): LGHNA, YNFKEQ. The chain's CDR3 is CASSRSGSIGEQFF. The CDR3 DNA follows: TGTGCCAGCAGCCGGAGCGGGAGCATAGGTGAGCAGTTCTTC.

The chain employs TRBV7-2 and TRBJ1-1, with 7 bases fitting TRBD1. Trimming took 1 base from V and 1 from J; bases not matched to a gene: 12. This CDR3 has 18 residues. Germline-derived CDR1 and CDR2 are SGHTA and FQGNSA. CDR3 sequence: CASSLGDYPGQANTEAFF. Here the CDR3 DNA reads TGTGCCAGCAGCTTAGGGGATTACCCAGGACAGGCGAACACTGAAGCTTTCTTT.

This chain joins TRBV7-6 and TRBJ2-1, with 7 bases aligning to TRBD2. This CDR3 is 15 amino acids long. The germline V gene encodes CDR1 SGHVS and CDR2 FNYEAQ. The junction had 11 bases not matched to a gene; V was cut back by 5 bases and J by 7 bases. DNA of the CDR3: TGTGCCAGCAGCGGACTAGGTCGCGCGAGGAATGAGCAGTTCTTC. It codes for CASSGLGRARNEQFF. Full variable domain (outside the CDR3, taken from reference TRBV7-6 and TRBJ2-1): GAGVSQSPRYKVTKRGQDVALRCDPISGHVSLYWYRQALGQGPEFLTYFNYEAQQDKSGLPNDRFSAERPEGSISTLTIQRTEQRDSAMYRCASSGLGRARNEQFFGPGTRLTVL.

The rearrangement links TRBV9 to TRBJ2-7; the match to TRBD1 covers 7 bases. The length of the CDR3 is 14 residues. Trimming at V came to 0 bases and at J to 3 bases, leaving 3 bases not matched to a gene. Germline V lookup: CDR1 SGDLS, CDR2 YYNGEE. CDR3 sequence reads: CASSVGQGGYEQYF. The DNA for the CDR3 is TGTGCCAGCAGCGTAGGACAGGGTGGCTACGAGCAGTACTTC. The full variable domain, rest sourced from reference TRBV9 and TRBJ2-7, is DSGVTQTPKHLITATGQRVTLRCSPRSGDLSVYWYQQSLDQGLQFLIQYYNGEERAKGNILERFSAQQFPDLHSELNLSSLELGDSALYFCASSVGQGGYEQYFGPGTRLTVT.

The chain links TRBV18 to TRBJ1-5; the D is unclear. The CDR3 extends over 13 amino acids. The V gene lost 5 bases and the J gene lost 7 bases, with 12 bases spanning the gap. Germline V gene sequence: CDR1 KGHSH, CDR2 LQKENI. CDR3 DNA: TGTGCCAGCTCAGCACGGCGCGGACAGCCCCAGCATTTT. It codes for CASSARRGQPQHF.

CDR3 sequence reads: CASSFTSGMTTGELFF. The CDR3, as DNA: TGTGCCAGCAGCTTTACTAGCGGGATGACCACCGGGGAGCTGTTTTTT. The chain couples TRBV7-2 to TRBJ2-2, with 10 bases that match TRBD2. CDR3 length: 16 amino acids. J gave up 4 bases and V 3 bases, and 5 bases lay outside the gene matches. CDR1 and CDR2 (germline): SGHTA, FQGNSA.

The chain uses TRBV15 and TRBJ2-3; 9 bases align to TRBD1. Losses at the gene ends were 3 bases for V and 5 bases for J; bases not matched to a gene: 9. Germline V CDR1 and CDR2: LNHNV, YYDKDF (reference sequence). The CDR3 covers 16 residues. CDR3 region: CATSRATGGRGDTQYF. The CDR3 DNA is TGTGCCACCAGCAGGGCCACAGGGGGCAGGGGAGATACGCAGTATTTT.

The sample holds one count of this clone. The chain combines TRBV4-1 with TRBJ2-1, with TRBD2 matching 9 bases. Germline V lookup: CDR1 MGHRA, CDR2 YSYEKL. The CDR3 covers 16 residues. V shed 6 bases and J 7 bases; nucleotides not matched to a gene: 13. CDR3 residues: CASRRSGTSPRNEQFF. In nucleotides, the CDR3 is TGCGCCAGCAGACGGTCCGGGACTAGCCCCCGGAATGAGCAGTTCTTC.

The V call is TRBV27, the J call TRBJ1-5; D may be TRBD1 (5 bases). The CDR3 is made up of 13 amino acids. Trimming took off 6 bases at V and 7 bases at J, with 13 bases between the two ends. The germline gives CDR1 MNHEY, CDR2 SMNVEV (reference sequence). The CDR3 reads CASSRGGGQPQHF. CDR3 DNA sequence: TGTGCCAGCAGCCGTGGGGGAGGACAGCCCCAGCATTTT.